The 25 T cell receptor beta chains given below trace back to one sample, sequenced in a study of CD8+ T cells in alopecia areata (dated by TCRdb to about 2018). Library preparation used the immunoSEQ multiplex PCR assay. RNA was extracted from all samples and reverse transcribed into cDNA, which served as template for TCR sequencing. The source is immuneACCESS, and TCRdb retained only in-frame sequences with V and J called. Part of the clones is not carried over; for the studies checked, unresolved V genes explain less than half of this, and the remainder is unexplained. This sample comprises about 210,000 clones, less than 50% of them detected only once. Approximately 2.9% of the sample is taken by the ten largest. The sample's treatment or condition label, decoded: oral pan-JAK inhibitor, 5-10 mg twice daily. This specimen was CD4+ T cells sorted from blood, taken at roughly week 36, from a patient treated with tofacitinib. These receptors all come from a human donor with alopecia areata.

The chain combines TRBV4-1 with TRBJ2-5; D is ambiguous. The V gene lost 4 bases and the J gene lost 10 bases, with 10 bases spanning the gap. The CDR3 is 11 amino acids. Germline CDR1 is MGHRA and CDR2 is YSYEKL. CDR3 coding DNA: TGCGCCAGCAGCCCAGGCTTGGGCCAGTACTTC. Protein: CASSPGLGQYF.

The chain's CDR3 is CSVVPRGNSYEQYF. As DNA, the CDR3 is TGCAGCGTTGTACCACGAGGGAACTCCTACGAGCAGTACTTC. The chain uses TRBV29-1 and TRBJ2-7, with D perhaps TRBD2 (5 bases). Germline assignment: CDR1 SQVTM and CDR2 ANQGSEA. V gave up 4 bases and J gave up 0 bases, with 13 bases separating them. The CDR3 has 14 amino acids.

This clone was counted only a few times. V and J are TRBV4-1 and TRBJ2-7, with 11 bases identical to TRBD1. This CDR3 spans 15 amino acids. The ends lost 4 bases at V and 3 bases at J; junction bases unmatched: 5. Germline V gene sequence: CDR1 MGHRA, CDR2 YSYEKL. The CDR3 DNA is TGCGCCAGCAGCCCCCAGGGACAGGGGGTCTACGAGCAGTACTTC. Amino acids: CASSPQGQGVYEQYF.

This sequence joins TRBV28 and TRBJ1-2; 7 bases agree with TRBD1. J gave up 5 bases and V 7 bases, and 7 bases lay outside the gene matches. Per the germline V gene, CDR1 is MDHEN and CDR2 is SYDVKM. This CDR3 region has 13 residues. The CDR3 here is CASTPTGTYGYTF. The CDR3 DNA reads TGTGCCAGCACCCCGACAGGGACGTATGGCTACACCTTC.

The chain joins TRBV29-1 to TRBJ2-5; D might be TRBD2 (6 bases). The CDR3 contains 12 residues. The V end lost 8 bases, the J end lost 2 bases, and 12 bases lay between the germline ends. CDR1 is SQVTM and CDR2 is ANQGSEA in the germline V gene. CDR3 nucleotides: TGCAGCATTTCCGGGACTCAAGAGACCCAGTACTTC. Protein product: CSISGTQETQYF.

This clone was detected only a few times. The V and J genes are TRBV28 and TRBJ1-2; perhaps TRBD1 as D (5 bases). The germline V and J ends were trimmed by 6 bases and 8 bases, with 22 bases remaining between them. The germline V gene has CDR1 MDHEN and CDR2 SYDVKM. This CDR3 has 15 amino acids. CDR3 residues: CASRTRQFGRQGYTF. CDR3 nucleotides: TGTGCCAGCAGAACTCGACAGTTCGGGCGTCAGGGCTACACCTTC.

V gene TRBV11-2 combines with J gene TRBJ1-5; no definite D call. In germline, CDR1 is SGHAT, CDR2 FQNNGV. V lost 0 bases, J lost 3 bases, and 9 bases lay in between. The CDR3 sequence is 15 residues long. The CDR3 bases are TGTGCCAGCAGCTTAGACGGTCGGGACAATCAGCCCCAGCATTTT. This codes for CASSLDGRDNQPQHF.

In its sample, this clone was seen a few times. This chain links TRBV6-6 with TRBJ2-1, with D hard to call. CDR1 and CDR2 from the germline V gene are MNHNY and SVGAGI (reference sequence). The V end lost 0 bases, the J end lost 7 bases, and 4 bases lay between the germline ends. CDR3 length: 12 amino acids. In nucleotides, the CDR3 is TGTGCCAGCAGTTACTCGAGGAATGAGCAGTTCTTC. It is translated as CASSYSRNEQFF.

The chain couples TRBV18 to TRBJ2-4; weak D call: TRBD1 (5 bases). Trimming stripped 6 bases from V and 8 bases from J, with 14 bases between. The CDR3 sequence is 13 residues long. Per germline, CDR1 KGHSH and CDR2 LQKENI. The CDR3 DNA reads TGTGCCAGCTCGAAGGGGAACGTGGACATTCAGTACTTC. Its translation: CASSKGNVDIQYF.

This chain links TRBV4-3 with TRBJ2-7; TRBD1 might be the D (6 bases). There are 15 residues in the CDR3. CDR1 is LGHNA and CDR2 is YSLEER in the germline V gene. The V and J ends lost 0 bases and 4 bases respectively, with 13 bases between them. The chain's CDR3 is CASSQEPGQLYEQYF. In DNA form, the CDR3 reads TGCGCCAGCAGCCAAGAACCCGGACAGCTATACGAGCAGTACTTC.

The V gene is TRBV7-2, the J gene TRBJ1-1; TRBD1 might be the D (6 bases). The germline gives CDR1 SGHTA, CDR2 FQGNSA. This CDR3 spans 13 amino acids. The V end was cut by 4 bases, the J end by 5 bases, with 11 bases between. CDR3 region: CASSSQGQTEAFF. The CDR3 nucleotides read TGTGCCAGCAGCTCACAAGGACAGACTGAAGCTTTCTTT.

This clone was detected only a few times. This sequence joins TRBV18 and TRBJ2-7; the match to TRBD1 covers 7 bases. V lost 3 bases, J lost 4 bases, and 9 bases stayed unmatched. The CDR3 runs 15 residues. Per germline, CDR1 KGHSH and CDR2 LQKENI. CDR3 coding DNA: TGTGCCAGCTCACCCTTGGACAGGTTCACATACGAGCAGTACTTC. Protein product: CASSPLDRFTYEQYF.

The J gene is TRBJ1-5, the V gene TRBV6-5; no reliable D call. This CDR3 spans 15 amino acids. Trimming removed 2 bases from V and 0 bases from J, with 8 bases in between. Germline values: CDR1 MNHEY, CDR2 SVGAGI. The CDR3 protein is CASSYSVGSNQPQHF. The CDR3 bases are TGTGCCAGCAGTTACAGTGTTGGTAGCAATCAGCCCCAGCATTTT.

The sample holds a few counts of this clone. The rearrangement links TRBV11-2 to TRBJ1-1; the D gene is possibly TRBD1 (5 bases). The CDR3 is 12 residues long. Looked up from germline, CDR1 is SGHAT and CDR2 is FQNNGV. Trimming took 0 bases from V and 7 from J, leaving 6 bases between them. This chain's CDR3 is CASSLEGGEAFF. The CDR3 DNA reads as TGTGCCAGCAGCTTAGAGGGGGGTGAAGCTTTCTTT.

The chain uses TRBV25-1 and TRBJ2-5; no clear D. The germline V gene has CDR1 MGHDK and CDR2 SYGVNS. The length of the CDR3 is 11 residues. The ends were cut back, 6 bases at V and 7 bases at J, with 9 bases in the middle. The DNA for the CDR3 is TGTGCCAGCAGGGGCTCCGGGACCCAGTACTTC. As protein: CASRGSGTQYF.

This chain uses TRBV13 with TRBJ2-7; D unclear. Germline loops: CDR1 PRHDT, CDR2 FYEKMQ (reference sequence). The CDR3 sequence is 14 residues long. V lost 2 bases, J lost 3 bases, and 11 bases lay in between. CDR3 DNA: TGTGCCAGCAGCTTATACGGCGGTTTCTACGAGCAGTACTTC. Its translation: CASSLYGGFYEQYF. The whole variable domain, remainder taken from reference TRBV13 and TRBJ2-7, is AAGVIQSPRHLIKEKRETATLKCYPIPRHDTVYWYQQGPGQDPQFLISFYEKMQSDKGSIPDRFSAQQFSDYHSELNMSSLELGDSALYFCASSLYGGFYEQYFGPGTRLTVT.

This clone was seen a handful of times. The chain couples TRBV18 to TRBJ2-2; D not resolved. This CDR3 comprises 13 residues. CDR1 is KGHSH, CDR2 LQKENI, per germline. V gave up 6 bases and J gave up 4 bases, with 9 bases separating them. CDR3 protein: CASSPAVTGELFF. The CDR3, as DNA: TGTGCCAGCTCGCCAGCTGTCACCGGGGAGCTGTTTTTT.

J is TRBJ2-1 and V is TRBV2; possible D gene TRBD2, 5 bases. Deletions cut 6 bases from V and 2 bases from J, with 17 bases between. Germline values: CDR1 SNHLY, CDR2 FYNNEI. The CDR3 has 16 amino acids. The CDR3 DNA reads as TGTGCCAGCAGAGTAACACGGGATTCCGCCTACAATGAGCAGTTCTTC. This sequence encodes CASRVTRDSAYNEQFF.

This clone was counted only a few times. The chain recombines TRBV5-1 with TRBJ1-2, with D tentatively TRBD1 (5 bases). The V end was cut by 0 bases, the J end by 0 bases, with 12 bases between. The V gene's germline CDR1 is SGHRS and CDR2 YFSETQ. The CDR3 runs to 16 residues. The CDR3 sequence is CASSLVFGGTNYGYTF. The DNA of the CDR3 is TGCGCCAGCAGCTTGGTCTTCGGGGGGACTAACTATGGCTACACCTTC.

The table lists this clone with a few counts. V is TRBV9 and J is TRBJ2-6, with a weak D call TRBD1 (5 bases). Deletions cut 3 bases from V and 2 bases from J, with 6 bases between. Germline-derived CDR1 and CDR2 are SGDLS and YYNGEE. CDR3 length: 14 residues. The CDR3 bases are TGTGCCAGCAGCGGCAGGGCTGGGGCCAACGTCCTGACTTTC. Amino acids: CASSGRAGANVLTF.

This clone was seen a few times. The V and J genes are TRBV30 and TRBJ2-1; 7 bases agree with TRBD1. Germline trimming cut 0 bases from V and 3 bases from J; bases unmatched to any gene: 2. The germline gives CDR1 GTSNPN, CDR2 SVGIG (reference sequence). This CDR3 has 14 residues. CDR3 nucleotide sequence: TGTGCCTGGAGTGTGGGACAGAACTACAATGAGCAGTTCTTC. Translation: CAWSVGQNYNEQFF. The full variable domain, in which reference TRBV30 and TRBJ2-1 provide the parts outside the CDR3, is SQTIHQWPATLVQPVGSPLSLECTVEGTSNPNLYWYRQAAGRGLQLLFYSVGIGQISSEVPQNLSASRPQDRQFILSSKKLLLSDSGFYLCAWSVGQNYNEQFFGPGTRLTVL.

This clone was counted between two and nine times. The V call is TRBV29-1, the J call TRBJ1-1; D remains ambiguous. V gave up 7 bases and J gave up 0 bases, with 9 bases separating them. The CDR3 length is 12 residues. CDR1 is SQVTM and CDR2 is ANQGSEA in the germline V gene. The CDR3 reads CSALRMNTEAFF. CDR3 sequence (DNA): TGCAGCGCTTTGAGAATGAACACTGAAGCTTTCTTT.

This rearrangement joins TRBV29-1 to TRBJ2-1; 7 bases align to TRBD2. V gave up 7 bases and J gave up 9 bases; unmatched junction bases: 6. The CDR3 loop spans 11 amino acids. Looked up from germline, CDR1 is SQVTM and CDR2 is ANQGSEA. The CDR3 protein is CSGRLASEQFF. CDR3 in DNA: TGCAGCGGGAGACTAGCAAGTGAGCAGTTCTTC.

This clone showed up just a few times. V is TRBV7-3 and J is TRBJ2-7, with 9 positions matching TRBD1. With 8 bases clipped from V and 6 bases from J, the junction kept 8 bases outside the gene matches. The CDR3 sequence is 13 residues long. Per germline, CDR1 SGHTA and CDR2 FQGTGA. This CDR3 reads CASSGQGIGEQYF. The CDR3 DNA sequence: TGTGCCAGCTCGGGACAGGGAATTGGCGAGCAGTACTTC.

The V call is TRBV7-9, the J call TRBJ2-1, with D possibly being TRBD2 (5 bases). V was cut by 3 bases and J by 6 bases, with 12 bases left in between. This CDR3 comprises 14 residues. Germline V gene data show CDR1 as SEHNR and CDR2 as FQNEAQ (reference sequence). The CDR3 coding sequence is TGTGCCAGCAGCTTGGGGAGCTGGGGCAATGAGCAGTTCTTC. Translation: CASSLGSWGNEQFF. The whole variable domain, remainder taken from reference TRBV7-9 and TRBJ2-1, is DTGVSQNPRHKITKRGQNVTFRCDPISEHNRLYWYRQTLGQGPEFLTYFQNEAQLEKSRLLSDRFSAERPKGSFSTLEIQRTEQGDSAMYLCASSLGSWGNEQFFGPGTRLTVL.